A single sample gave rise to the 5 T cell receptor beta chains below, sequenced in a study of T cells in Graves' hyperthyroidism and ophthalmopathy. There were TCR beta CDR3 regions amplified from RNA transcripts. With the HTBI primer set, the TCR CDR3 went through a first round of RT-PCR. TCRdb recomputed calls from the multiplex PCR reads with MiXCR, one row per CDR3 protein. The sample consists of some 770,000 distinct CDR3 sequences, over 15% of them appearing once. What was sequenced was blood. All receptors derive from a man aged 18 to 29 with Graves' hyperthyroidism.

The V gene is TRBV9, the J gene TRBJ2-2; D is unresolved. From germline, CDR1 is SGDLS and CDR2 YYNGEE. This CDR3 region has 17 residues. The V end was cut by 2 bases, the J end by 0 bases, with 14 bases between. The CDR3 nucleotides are TGTGCCAGCAGCGTGTACCTCAAAAAATCGAACACCGGGGAGCTGTTTTTT. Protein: CASSVYLKKSNTGELFF.

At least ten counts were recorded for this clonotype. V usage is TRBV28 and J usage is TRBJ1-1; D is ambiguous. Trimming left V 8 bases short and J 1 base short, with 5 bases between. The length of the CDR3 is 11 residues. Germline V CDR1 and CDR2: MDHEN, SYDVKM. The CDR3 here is CASGRNTEAFF. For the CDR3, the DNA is TGTGCCAGCGGGAGGAACACTGAAGCTTTCTTT. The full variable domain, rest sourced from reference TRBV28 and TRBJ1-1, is DVKVTQSSRYLVKRTGEKVFLECVQDMDHENMFWYRQDPGLGLRLIYFSYDVKMKEKGDIPEGYSVSREKKERFSLILESASTNQTSMYLCASGRNTEAFFGQGTRLTVV.

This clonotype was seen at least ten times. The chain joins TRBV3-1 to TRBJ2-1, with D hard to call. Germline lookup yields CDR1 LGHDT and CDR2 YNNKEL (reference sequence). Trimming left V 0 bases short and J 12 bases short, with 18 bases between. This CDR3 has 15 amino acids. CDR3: CASSQDSNPLLGQFF. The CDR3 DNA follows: TGTGCCAGCAGCCAAGATTCGAACCCACTGCTAGGGCAGTTCTTC.

CDR3 in amino acids: CSARDPRPMNTGELFF. The CDR3 bases are TGCAGTGCTAGAGATCCTAGACCAATGAACACCGGGGAGCTGTTTTTT. The chain joins TRBV20-1 to TRBJ2-2; no reliable D call. Germline V gene data show CDR1 as DFQATT and CDR2 as SNEGSKA (reference sequence). The CDR3 is 16 residues long. V gave up 0 bases and J gave up 1 base, with 12 bases separating them.

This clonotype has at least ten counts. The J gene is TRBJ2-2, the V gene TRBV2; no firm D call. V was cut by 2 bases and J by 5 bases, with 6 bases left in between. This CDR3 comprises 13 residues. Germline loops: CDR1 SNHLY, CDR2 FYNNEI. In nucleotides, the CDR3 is TGTGCCAGCAGTGAATTTGAAACCGGGGAGCTGTTTTTT. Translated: CASSEFETGELFF.